This T cell receptor (beta chain) was identified in a study of cytomegalovirus exposure and HLA in healthy donors. Overall study: Early release data held 85 million or so unique TCRs from HLA-typed donors.

Points from the study as a whole: The investigators catalogued 180 or so TCR beta chains as cytomegalovirus-associated. In a later analysis, HLA-C alleles had the fewest associated TCRs, DRB1 alleles the most. Association of approximately 16,000 TCR beta sequences with HLA alleles was found at 0.05 false discovery rate in a later analysis.

V trimming: 4 bases; J trimming: 6 bases; junction bases outside the gene matches: 10. Per germline, CDR1 SGHDT and CDR2 YYEEEE. The CDR3 totals 15 residues. About this clone itself: The antigen is not known.

It was with 60 Vbeta and 13 Jbeta primers that the PCR ran. The protocol was immunoSEQ multiplex PCR, while the TCRdb copy is restricted to in-frame clones and leaves out a portion. The sample records approximately 160,000 clones, just over 75% being singletons. This chain links TRBV5-6 with TRBJ2-3, with TRBD1 identical over 8 bases. Sequencing was done on a sample of PBMCs. The sequence came from a woman aged 25 to 39 in good health and CMV-seropositive. DNA of the CDR3: TGTGCCAGCAGCCCCTACGGGACAGGTCCGGATACGCAGTATTTT. This translates into CASSPYGTGPDTQYF.